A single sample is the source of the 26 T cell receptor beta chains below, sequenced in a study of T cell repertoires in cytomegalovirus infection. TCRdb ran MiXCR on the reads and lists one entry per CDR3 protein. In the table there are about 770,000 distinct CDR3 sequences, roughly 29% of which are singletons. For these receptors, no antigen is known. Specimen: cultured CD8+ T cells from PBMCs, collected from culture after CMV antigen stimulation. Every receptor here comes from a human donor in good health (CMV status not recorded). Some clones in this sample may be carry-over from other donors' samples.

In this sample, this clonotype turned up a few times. CDR3 amino acids: CASSLNINTEAFF. The DNA for the CDR3 is TGTGCCAGCAGTTTAAATATAAACACTGAAGCTTTCTTT. This chain uses TRBV27 with TRBJ1-1; D is unresolved. CDR3 length: 13 residues. V was trimmed by 2 bases and J by 2 bases, leaving 6 bases between them. Germline CDR1 is MNHEY and CDR2 is SMNVEV (reference sequence).

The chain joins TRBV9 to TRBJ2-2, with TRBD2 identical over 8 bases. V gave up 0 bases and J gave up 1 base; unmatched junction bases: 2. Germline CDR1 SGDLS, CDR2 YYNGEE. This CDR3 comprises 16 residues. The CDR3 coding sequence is TGTGCCAGCAGCGTAGGTCTAGCGGGGAACACCGGGGAGCTGTTTTTT. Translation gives CASSVGLAGNTGELFF.

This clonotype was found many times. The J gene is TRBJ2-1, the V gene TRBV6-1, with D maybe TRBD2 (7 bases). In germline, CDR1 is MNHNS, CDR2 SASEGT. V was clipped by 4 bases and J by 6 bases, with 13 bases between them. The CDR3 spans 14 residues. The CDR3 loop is CASSGGASGNEQFF. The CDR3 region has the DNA TGTGCCAGCAGTGGGGGGGCTAGCGGCAATGAGCAGTTCTTC.

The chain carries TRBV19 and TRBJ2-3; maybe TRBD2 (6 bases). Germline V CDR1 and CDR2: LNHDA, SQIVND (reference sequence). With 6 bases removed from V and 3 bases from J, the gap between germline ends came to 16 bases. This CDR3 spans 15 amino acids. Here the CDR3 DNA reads TGTGCCAGTAGCCTCGGGACTCGTAGAACAGATACGCAGTATTTT. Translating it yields CASSLGTRRTDTQYF. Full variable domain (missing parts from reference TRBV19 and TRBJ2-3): DGGITQSPKYLFRKEGQNVTLSCEQNLNHDAMYWYRQDPGQGLRLIYYSQIVNDFQKGDIAEGYSVSREKKESFPLTVTSAQKNPTAFYLCASSLGTRRTDTQYFGPGTRLTVL.

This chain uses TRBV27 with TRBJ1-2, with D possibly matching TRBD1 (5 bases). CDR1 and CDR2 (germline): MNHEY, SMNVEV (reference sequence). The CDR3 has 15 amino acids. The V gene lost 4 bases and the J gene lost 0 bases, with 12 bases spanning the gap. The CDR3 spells CASSSRQTANYGYTF. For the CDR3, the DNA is TGTGCCAGCAGTTCCCGACAGACTGCTAACTATGGCTACACCTTC.

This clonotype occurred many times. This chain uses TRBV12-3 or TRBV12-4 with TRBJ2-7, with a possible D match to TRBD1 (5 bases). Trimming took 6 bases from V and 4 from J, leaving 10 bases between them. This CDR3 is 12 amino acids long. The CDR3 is CASSFTGYEQYF. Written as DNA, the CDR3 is TGTGCCAGCAGCTTTACAGGATACGAGCAGTACTTC.

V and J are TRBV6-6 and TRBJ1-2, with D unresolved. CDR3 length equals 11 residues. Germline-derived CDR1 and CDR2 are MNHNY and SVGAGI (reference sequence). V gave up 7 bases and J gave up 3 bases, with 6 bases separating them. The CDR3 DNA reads TGTGCCAGCACAGGTGACTATGGCTACACCTTC. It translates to CASTGDYGYTF.

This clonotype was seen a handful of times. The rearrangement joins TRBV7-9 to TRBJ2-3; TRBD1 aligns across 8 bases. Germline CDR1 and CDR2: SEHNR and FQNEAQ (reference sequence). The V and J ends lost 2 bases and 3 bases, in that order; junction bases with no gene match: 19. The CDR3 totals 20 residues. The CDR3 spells CASSLTIAQGARWETDTQYF. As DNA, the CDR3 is TGTGCCAGCAGCTTAACGATCGCGCAGGGGGCCAGGTGGGAGACAGATACGCAGTATTTT.

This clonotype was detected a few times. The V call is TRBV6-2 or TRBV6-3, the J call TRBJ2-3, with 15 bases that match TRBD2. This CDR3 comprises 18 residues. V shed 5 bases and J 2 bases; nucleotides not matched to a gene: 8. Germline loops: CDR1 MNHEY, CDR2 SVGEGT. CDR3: CASSDDGTSGGYTDTQYF. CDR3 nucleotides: TGTGCCAGCAGTGATGACGGGACTAGCGGGGGGTACACAGATACGCAGTATTTT.

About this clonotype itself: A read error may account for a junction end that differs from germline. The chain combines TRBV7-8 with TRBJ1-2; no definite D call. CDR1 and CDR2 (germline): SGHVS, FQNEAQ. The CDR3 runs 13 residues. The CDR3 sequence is CASSYTANYGYAF. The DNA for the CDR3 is TGTGCCAGCAGCTACACGGCGAACTATGGCTACGCCTTC. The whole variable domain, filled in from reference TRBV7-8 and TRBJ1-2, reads GAGVSQSPRYKVAKRGQDVALRCDPISGHVSLFWYQQALGQGPEFLTYFQNEAQLDKSGLPSDRFFAERPEGSVSTLKIQRTQQEDSAVYLCASSYTANYGYAFGSGTRLTVV.

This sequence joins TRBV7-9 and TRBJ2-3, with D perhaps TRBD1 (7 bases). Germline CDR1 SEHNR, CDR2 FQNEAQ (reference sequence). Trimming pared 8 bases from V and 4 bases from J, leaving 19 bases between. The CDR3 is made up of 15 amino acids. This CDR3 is CASGLKGAGSDTQYF. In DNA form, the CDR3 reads TGTGCCAGCGGTTTAAAGGGGGCGGGGTCAGATACGCAGTATTTT. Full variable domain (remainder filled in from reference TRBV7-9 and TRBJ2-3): DTGVSQNPRHKITKRGQNVTFRCDPISEHNRLYWYRQTLGQGPEFLTYFQNEAQLEKSRLLSDRFSAERPKGSFSTLEIQRTEQGDSAMYLCASGLKGAGSDTQYFGPGTRLTVL.

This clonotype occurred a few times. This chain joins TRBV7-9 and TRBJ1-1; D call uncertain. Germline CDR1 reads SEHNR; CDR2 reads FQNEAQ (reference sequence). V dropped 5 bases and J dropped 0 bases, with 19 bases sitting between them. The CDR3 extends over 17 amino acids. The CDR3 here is CASSPQKGGRVNTEAFF. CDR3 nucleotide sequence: TGTGCCAGCAGCCCCCAAAAGGGCGGGCGAGTGAACACTGAAGCTTTCTTT.

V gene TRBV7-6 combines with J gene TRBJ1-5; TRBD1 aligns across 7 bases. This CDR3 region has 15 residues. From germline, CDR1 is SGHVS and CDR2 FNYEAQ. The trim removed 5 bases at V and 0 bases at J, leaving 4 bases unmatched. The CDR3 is CASSQRTGSNQPQHF. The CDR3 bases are TGTGCCAGCAGCCAACGGACAGGTAGCAATCAGCCCCAGCATTTT.

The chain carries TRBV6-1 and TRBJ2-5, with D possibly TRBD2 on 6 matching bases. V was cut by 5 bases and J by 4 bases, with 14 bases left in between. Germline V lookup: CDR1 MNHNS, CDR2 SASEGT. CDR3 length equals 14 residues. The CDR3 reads CASSSEVAAETQYF. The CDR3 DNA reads TGTGCCAGCAGTTCGGAGGTAGCGGCAGAGACCCAGTACTTC.

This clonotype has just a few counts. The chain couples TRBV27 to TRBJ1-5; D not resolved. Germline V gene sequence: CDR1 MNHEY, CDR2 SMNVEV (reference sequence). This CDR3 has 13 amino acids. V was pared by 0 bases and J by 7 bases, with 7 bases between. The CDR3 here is CASSLSGLQPQHF. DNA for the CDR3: TGTGCCAGCAGTTTATCGGGTCTCCAGCCCCAGCATTTT.

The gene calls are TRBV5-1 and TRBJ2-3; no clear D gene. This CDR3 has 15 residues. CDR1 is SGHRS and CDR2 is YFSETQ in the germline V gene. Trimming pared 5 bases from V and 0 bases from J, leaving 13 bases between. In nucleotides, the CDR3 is TGCGCCAGCAGTGTTCACTACCTTAGCACAGATACGCAGTATTTT. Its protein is CASSVHYLSTDTQYF. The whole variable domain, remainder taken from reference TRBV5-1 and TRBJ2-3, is KAGVTQTPRYLIKTRGQQVTLSCSPISGHRSVSWYQQTPGQGLQFLFEYFSETQRNKGNFPGRFSGRQFSNSRSEMNVSTLELGDSALYLCASSVHYLSTDTQYFGPGTRLTVL.

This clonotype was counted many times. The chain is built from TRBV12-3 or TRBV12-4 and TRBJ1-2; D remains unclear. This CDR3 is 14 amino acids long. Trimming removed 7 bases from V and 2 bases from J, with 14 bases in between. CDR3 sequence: CASIPEVGNYGYTF. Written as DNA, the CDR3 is TGTGCCAGCATCCCCGAGGTGGGGAACTATGGCTACACCTTC.

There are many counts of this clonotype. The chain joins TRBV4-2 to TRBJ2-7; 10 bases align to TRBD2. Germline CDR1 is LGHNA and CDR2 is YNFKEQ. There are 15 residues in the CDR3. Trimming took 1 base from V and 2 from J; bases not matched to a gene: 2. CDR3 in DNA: TGTGCCAGCAGCCAAGGGACTAGCGGAACCTACGAGCAGTACTTC. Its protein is CASSQGTSGTYEQYF.

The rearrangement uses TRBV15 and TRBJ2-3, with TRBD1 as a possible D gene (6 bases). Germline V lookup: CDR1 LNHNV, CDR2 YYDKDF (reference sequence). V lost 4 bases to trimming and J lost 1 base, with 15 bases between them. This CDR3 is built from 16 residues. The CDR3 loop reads CATSTFRDTRTDTQYF. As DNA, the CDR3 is TGTGCCACCAGCACCTTCCGGGACACCCGCACAGATACGCAGTATTTT. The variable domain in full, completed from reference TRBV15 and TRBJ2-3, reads DAMVIQNPRYQVTQFGKPVTLSCSQTLNHNVMYWYQQKSSQAPKLLFHYYDKDFNNEADTPDNFQSRRPNTSFCFLDIRSPGLGDTAMYLCATSTFRDTRTDTQYFGPGTRLTVL.

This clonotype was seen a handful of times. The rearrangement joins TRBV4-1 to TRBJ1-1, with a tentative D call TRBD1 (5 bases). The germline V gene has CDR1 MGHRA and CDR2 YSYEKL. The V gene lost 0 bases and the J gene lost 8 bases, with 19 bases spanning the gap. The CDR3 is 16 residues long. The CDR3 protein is CASSQDSVTPPGEAFF. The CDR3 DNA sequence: TGCGCCAGCAGCCAAGATAGCGTGACTCCCCCAGGGGAAGCTTTCTTT.

CDR3 nucleotides: TGCAGTGCTAGGGGGATAGACTATGGCTACACCTTC. As protein: CSARGIDYGYTF. The J gene is TRBJ1-2, the V gene TRBV20-1; D is unclear. CDR1 and CDR2 (germline): DFQATT, SNEGSKA (reference sequence). Deletions cut 3 bases from V and 3 bases from J, with 8 bases between. CDR3 length equals 12 residues.

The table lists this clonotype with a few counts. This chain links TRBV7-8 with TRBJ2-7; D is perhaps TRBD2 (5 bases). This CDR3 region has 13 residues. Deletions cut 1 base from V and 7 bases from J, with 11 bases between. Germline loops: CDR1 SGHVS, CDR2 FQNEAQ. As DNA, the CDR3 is TGTGCCAGCAGCTTAGACGCGCCGGGGGAGCAGTACGTC. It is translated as CASSLDAPGEQYV.

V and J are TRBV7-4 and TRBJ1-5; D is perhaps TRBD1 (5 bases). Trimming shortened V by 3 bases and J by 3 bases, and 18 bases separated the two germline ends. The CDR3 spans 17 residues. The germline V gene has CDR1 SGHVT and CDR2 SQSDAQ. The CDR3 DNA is TGTGCCAGCAGCTTTGAGAACAGGTTAGAGGACAATCAGCCCCAGCATTTT. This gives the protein CASSFENRLEDNQPQHF.

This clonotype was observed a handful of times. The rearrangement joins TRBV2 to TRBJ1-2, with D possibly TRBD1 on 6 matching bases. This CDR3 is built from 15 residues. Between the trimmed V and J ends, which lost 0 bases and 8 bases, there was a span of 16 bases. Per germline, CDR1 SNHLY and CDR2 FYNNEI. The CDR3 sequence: CASSEALTGREGYTF. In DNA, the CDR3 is TGTGCCAGCAGTGAAGCTCTTACAGGGAGGGAGGGCTACACCTTC. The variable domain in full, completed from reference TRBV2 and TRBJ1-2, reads EPEVTQTPSHQVTQMGQEVILRCVPISNHLYFYWYRQILGQKVEFLVSFYNNEISEKSEIFDDQFSVERPDGSNFTLKIRSTKLEDSAMYFCASSEALTGREGYTFGSGTRLTVV.

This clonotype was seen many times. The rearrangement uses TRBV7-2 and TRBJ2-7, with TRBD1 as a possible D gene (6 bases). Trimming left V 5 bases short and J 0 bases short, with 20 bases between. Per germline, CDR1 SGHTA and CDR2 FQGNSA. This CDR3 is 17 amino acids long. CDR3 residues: CASSLQVKGDISYEQYF. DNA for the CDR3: TGTGCCAGCAGCCTCCAGGTTAAGGGGGACATCTCCTACGAGCAGTACTTC.

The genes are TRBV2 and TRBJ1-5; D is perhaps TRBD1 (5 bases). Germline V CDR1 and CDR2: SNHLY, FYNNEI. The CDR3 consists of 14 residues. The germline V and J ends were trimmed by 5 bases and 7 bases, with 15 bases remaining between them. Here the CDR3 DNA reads TGTGCCAGCAGTCCCCAGGGACGGGGCCAGCCCCAGCATTTT. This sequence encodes CASSPQGRGQPQHF.